Detailed here is one TCR beta chain. Its antigen remains unidentified. The data derive from a study of chemoradiotherapy in HPV16-positive cancers. Study context: Candidate HPV-specific T-cell clones and common TCR motifs came from functional assays in a couple of HPV16-positive patients. Study-level findings and limits: In HPV16-positive patients, HPV-responsive T-cell expansion tracked better recurrence-free survival. During treatment, candidate HPV-specific clones and E7-related motifs expanded in tumor.

Assay used: immunoSEQ multiplex PCR; TCRdb lists only in-frame clones, some missing. There are about 17,000 clones in the sample; 85% to 95% occur only once, and 13% to 15% lies in the top ten. This TCR was sampled from a human donor with HPV-associated anogenital cancer. The specimen was blood, collected from a patient who underwent chemoradiotherapy.

In nucleotides, the CDR3 is TGTGCCAGCATCCTTACGGCACAGGGTCTTAATGGCTACACCTTC. This gives the protein CASILTAQGLNGYTF. The chain couples TRBV6-1 to TRBJ1-2; a weak D match, TRBD1 (6 bases). This CDR3 contains 15 residues. Germline CDR1 and CDR2: MNHNS and SASEGT. V was clipped by 7 bases and J by 6 bases, with 21 bases between them.